Described below is a single T cell receptor (beta chain) sequence and its context. The specificity of this receptor is unknown. No much larger clone is present one base from it, and per-base qualities are unavailable. These data come from a study of blood T cell repertoires in COVID-19 (TCRdb year 2020). Regarding the research as a whole: Samples from collaborators originated in the United States, Italy and Spain and spanned both the acute and convalescent phases of COVID-19. The repertoires were released in a freely available public database intended as a resource for research on the immune response to SARS-CoV-2. Samples came from the ongoing ImmuneRACE study (first 160 participants) plus 1,254 subjects from 6 global collaborators. Deeply sampled blood TCRbeta repertoires from subjects exposed to, actively infected with, or recovered from COVID-19 were included in the dataset. The prospective study material was composed of cDNA or gDNA derived from T cells, B-cell-depleted T cells, or PBMCs. Sample metadata almost always included a de-identified subject ID, COVID-19 status, age in years and sex. Where HLA class I and class II types were available, the types were taken from metadata supplied by the sample provider, not from assay-based typing.

Broader findings and caveats from the paper: Clinical and demographic metadata were provided uncurated, with the amount varying by source and participant.

TCRbeta CDR3 regions were amplified from genomic DNA using the immunoSEQ Assay, a bias-controlled multiplex PCR. In the paper's pipeline: The number of nucleated cells in each sample was estimated by amplification of reference gene primers within the assay. Sequence reads were collapsed and filtered to measure the absolute abundance of every unique TCRbeta CDR3 rearrangement. For each sample, productive Simpson clonality was calculated as the square root of Simpson's diversity index across productive rearrangements. In TCRdb, the immuneACCESS table is reduced to in-frame sequences with V and J assigned. These tables do not hold every clone; where another copy was compared, an unresolved V gene accounts for under half, and the others remain unexplained. That table gives V, J and clone size, and the DNA gave D and trimming. The sample yields roughly 290,000 clones; about 88% were counted once. The ten most abundant clones make up approximately 12% of the sample.

Cut back by 2 bases and 1 base, the V and J ends lie 12 bases apart. From a lookup of the germline V gene, CDR1 and CDR2 are SGHTA and FQGNSA. The CDR3 runs 15 amino acids, cysteine and phenylalanine included. The CDR3 DNA has 45 bases and is translated from base 1. Whole blood was collected in K2EDTA tubes by collaborating institutions according to the institutions' own protocols. For TCRbeta analysis, collaborator samples were shipped as frozen whole blood, as isolated PBMCs, or as DNA extracted from either sample type. The sequencing input was peripheral blood. This TCR derives from a woman aged 55-70 years with acute or convalescent COVID-19. The V and J segments used are TRBV7-2 and TRBJ2-7; TRBD2 is a weak D gene call, 6 bases matching. The nucleotides read TGTGCCAGCAGCTTAATATGGGGGGTTTCCTACGAGCAGTACTTC. It translates as CASSLIWGVSYEQYF.